Presented here are 5 T cell receptor beta chains from one specimen sequenced in a study of T cells after yellow fever vaccination. TCRdb re-analysed the 5' RACE reads in MiXCR, keeping a single row per CDR3 protein. The table includes approximately 600,000 distinct CDR3 sequences, 9% to 15% detected once. Here the sequenced sample was PBMCs, taken on the day of the yellow fever booster vaccination. The receptors shown here come from a man aged 30 to 45 who received the YFV17D yellow fever vaccine.

This clonotype has only a few counts. V is TRBV4-2 and J is TRBJ1-5, with D unclear. Germline-derived CDR1 and CDR2 are LGHNA and YNFKEQ. The CDR3 consists of 14 residues. Trimming stripped 5 bases from V and 2 bases from J, with 10 bases between. DNA of the CDR3: TGTGCCAGCAGCGTAGTGGCCGGCAATCAGCCCCAGCATTTT. Residues: CASSVVAGNQPQHF.

This clonotype appeared a few times. CDR3 nucleotide sequence: TGTGCCAGCAGTTCTTTCAACAGGGACGGGGGCTACGAGCAGTACTTC. It yields the protein CASSSFNRDGGYEQYF. This chain links TRBV6-5 with TRBJ2-7; tentatively, D is TRBD1 or TRBD2 (6 bases each). The CDR3 is 16 amino acids. V was clipped by 4 bases and J by 3 bases, with 19 bases between them. Germline V gene lookup returns CDR1 MNHEY and CDR2 SVGAGI.

This clonotype was detected only a few times. The chain has TRBV11-2 and TRBJ1-3; no clear D gene. Germline V lookup: CDR1 SGHAT, CDR2 FQNNGV. V lost 1 base and J lost 0, with 4 bases in between. There are 14 residues in the CDR3. CDR3 loop: CASSLGYSGNTIYF. The CDR3 DNA follows: TGTGCCAGCAGCTTAGGTTACTCTGGAAACACCATATATTTT. The full variable domain, its missing parts supplied by reference TRBV11-2 and TRBJ1-3, is EAGVAQSPRYKIIEKRQSVAFWCNPISGHATLYWYQQILGQGPKLLIQFQNNGVVDDSQLPKDRFSAERLKGVDSTLKIQPAKLEDSAVYLCASSLGYSGNTIYFGEGSWLTVV.

This clonotype has a count of ten or more. The gene calls are TRBV7-7 and TRBJ2-5; D is uncertain. V lost 3 bases and J lost 4, with 6 bases in between. The length of the CDR3 is 12 residues. Per the germline V gene, CDR1 is SSHAT and CDR2 is FNYEAQ (reference sequence). As DNA, the CDR3 is TGTGCCAGCAGCTTCGATAGAGAGACCCAGTACTTC. Amino acid sequence: CASSFDRETQYF.

The rearrangement uses TRBV13 and TRBJ2-7; D possibly matches TRBD1 or TRBD2 (5 bases each). Germline assignment: CDR1 PRHDT and CDR2 FYEKMQ (reference sequence). The CDR3 is made up of 15 amino acids. Trimming pared 4 bases from V and 3 bases from J, leaving 16 bases between. The DNA of the CDR3 is TGTGCCAGCAGCTCCCTCGGCAGGGAGCACTACGAGCAGTACTTC. This translates into CASSSLGREHYEQYF.